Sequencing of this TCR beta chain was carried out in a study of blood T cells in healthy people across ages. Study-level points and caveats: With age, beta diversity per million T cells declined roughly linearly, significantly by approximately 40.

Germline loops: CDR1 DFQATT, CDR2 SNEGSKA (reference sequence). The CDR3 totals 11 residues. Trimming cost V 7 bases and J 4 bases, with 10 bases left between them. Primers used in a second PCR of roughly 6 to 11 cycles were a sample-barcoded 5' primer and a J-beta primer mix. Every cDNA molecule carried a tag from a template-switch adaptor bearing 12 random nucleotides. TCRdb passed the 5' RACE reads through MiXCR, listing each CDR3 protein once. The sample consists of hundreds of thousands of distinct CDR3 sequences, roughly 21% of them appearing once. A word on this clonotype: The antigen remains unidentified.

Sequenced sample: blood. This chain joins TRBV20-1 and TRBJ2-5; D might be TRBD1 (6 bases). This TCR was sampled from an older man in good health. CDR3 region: CSVQGGETQYF. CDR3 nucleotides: TGCAGTGTCCAAGGGGGAGAGACCCAGTACTTC.